There are a few counts of the clone carrying this T cell receptor beta chain. V shed 4 bases and J shed 5 bases, with 15 bases lying between them. Germline V gene sequence: CDR1 SGHRS, CDR2 YFSETQ. The CDR3 consists of 14 residues. The CDR3 regions of TCR beta were amplified from RNA transcripts. Using the HTBI primer set, a first-round RT-PCR was run on the TCR CDR3. One entry per CDR3 protein, called by TCRdb with MiXCR from the multiplex PCR reads. The table lists more than 150,000 distinct CDR3 sequences, approximately 15% of them singletons, with roughly 32% in the top ten. These data come from a study of T cells in Graves' hyperthyroidism and ophthalmopathy.

This sequence was found in a woman aged 45-65 years with Graves' hyperthyroidism. Source material: blood. The chain combines TRBV5-1 with TRBJ1-1; D is uncertain. CDR3 in amino acids: CASSTSAGETEAFF. The CDR3 DNA follows: TGCGCCAGCAGCACCTCCGCAGGAGAGACTGAAGCTTTCTTT.